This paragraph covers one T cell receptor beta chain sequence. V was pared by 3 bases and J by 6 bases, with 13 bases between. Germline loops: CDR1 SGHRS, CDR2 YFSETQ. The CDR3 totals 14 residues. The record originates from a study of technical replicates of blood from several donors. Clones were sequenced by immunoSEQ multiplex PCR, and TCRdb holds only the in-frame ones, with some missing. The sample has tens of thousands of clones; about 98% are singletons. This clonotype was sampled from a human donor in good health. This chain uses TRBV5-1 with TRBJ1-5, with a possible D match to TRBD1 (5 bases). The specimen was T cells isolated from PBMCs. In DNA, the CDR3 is TGCGCCAGCAGCTCGGACGGGGGAAGTCAGCCCCAGCATTTT. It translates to CASSSDGGSQPQHF.